This record concerns one TCR beta chain sequence. Germline V gene data show CDR1 as DFQATT and CDR2 as SNEGSKA (reference sequence). CDR3 size: 11 residues. The V end lost 5 bases, the J end lost 9 bases, and 11 bases lay between the germline ends. This sample was included in a study of blood T cell repertoires in COVID-19. Whole-study context: PBMCs, B-cell-depleted T cells, or T cells provided the cDNA or gDNA that made up the material.

Repertoires were generated with immunoSEQ multiplex PCR, while TCRdb's copy carries only in-frame clones and drops some. The sample has some 190,000 clones, around 80% seen once. Living in about two dozen US areas, the participants were between about 18 and 90 years of age. Sequencing was done on a sample of PBMCs or T cells enriched from blood (not recorded which). The V gene is TRBV20-1, the J gene TRBJ2-1, with D tentatively TRBD2 (6 bases). The receptor was isolated from a woman aged 45-65 years with acute COVID-19. The CDR3 region is CSAWGLSEQFF. CDR3 DNA sequence: TGCAGTGCTTGGGGACTTAGTGAGCAGTTCTTC.